Listed below are T cell receptor beta chains from one sample, sequenced in a study of blood T cell repertoires in COVID-19. Data came from immunoSEQ multiplex PCR; TCRdb stores just in-frame clones and leaves some out. The sample consists of some 81,000 clones, 90% to 95% of them appearing once. The source material was peripheral blood. Receptors were obtained from a human donor with active COVID-19. The donor label of this sample is uncertain. Both conserved end residues are part of each CDR3. Each record gives: V gene, CDR3 protein.

V gene: TRBV20-1; CDR3 protein: CSASGGVNTEAFF
V gene: TRBV5-4; CDR3 protein: CASSSPIDRGSTDTQYF
V gene: TRBV2; CDR3 protein: CASLRENNSPLHF
V gene: TRBV6-2/TRBV6-3; CDR3 protein: CASSLSSGRMAGELFF
V gene: TRBV29-1; CDR3 protein: CSSEQGRVETQYF
V gene: TRBV18; CDR3 protein: CASSPRSGQGYSYEQYF
V gene: TRBV5-1; CDR3 protein: CASSLGLTTTGQETQYF
V gene: TRBV2; CDR3 protein: CASSEERGNQPQHF
V gene: TRBV5-1; CDR3 protein: CASSLGGSGVYGEETQYF
V gene: TRBV5-4; CDR3 protein: CASSLGGSRGQETQYF
V gene: TRBV4-1; CDR3 protein: CASSQASSGGDEQYF
V gene: TRBV7-6; CDR3 protein: CASSLLAGGPTDTQYF
V gene: TRBV9; CDR3 protein: CASSVGRAQETQYF
V gene: TRBV5-1; CDR3 protein: CASSWGAGELFF
V gene: TRBV25-1; CDR3 protein: CASSDILAYGYTF
V gene: TRBV10-3; CDR3 protein: CAISPRRTQGTEAFF
V gene: TRBV27; CDR3 protein: CASRSPGGNTEAFF
V gene: TRBV19; CDR3 protein: CASQGLHVTDTQYF
V gene: TRBV7-2; CDR3 protein: CASSLVGQGPGNTIYF
V gene: TRBV28; CDR3 protein: CASSFNGGRNTIYF
V gene: TRBV9; CDR3 protein: CASSVTSTGELFF
V gene: TRBV2; CDR3 protein: CASIALTSDTEAFF
V gene: TRBV19; CDR3 protein: CASSAGTGRIPLVVEKLFF
V gene: TRBV9; CDR3 protein: CASSASGLAGGKTGELFF
V gene: TRBV12-3/TRBV12-4; CDR3 protein: CASSFVANEQFF
V gene: TRBV6-1; CDR3 protein: CASSVKRGLLYNEQFF
V gene: TRBV7-2; CDR3 protein: CASRTGYAGELFF
V gene: TRBV27; CDR3 protein: CASTRIGQVSYEQYF
V gene: TRBV4-3; CDR3 protein: CASSQVLAGPVSEQFF
V gene: TRBV10-3; CDR3 protein: CAISNGLSSETQYF
V gene: TRBV13; CDR3 protein: CASSLEGQANRLETQYF
V gene: TRBV3-1/TRBV3-2; CDR3 protein: CASSHEGARTDTQYF
V gene: TRBV11-3; CDR3 protein: CASSLGGTAKNIQYF
V gene: TRBV18; CDR3 protein: CASQGQGAGNEQFF
V gene: TRBV3-1/TRBV3-2; CDR3 protein: CASSRGQGWTLSEQYF
V gene: TRBV15; CDR3 protein: CATSVGLADTDTQYF
V gene: TRBV27; CDR3 protein: CASSPPGARGYTF
V gene: TRBV24-1; CDR3 protein: CATSDPRQGRSVSEQYF
V gene: TRBV11-3; CDR3 protein: CASSLRTRLTTNYKNIQYF
V gene: TRBV5-1; CDR3 protein: CASGGQTRNEQFF